This entry lists 21 T cell receptor beta chains sequenced from one sample in a study of control samples from healthy donors and cancer patients. Method: immunoSEQ multiplex PCR; TCRdb's copy keeps in-frame clones and lacks some. This sample has about 130,000 clones, with 88% found just once. The sample was blood. Source of these receptors: a middle-aged man in good health.

This chain uses TRBV7-6 with TRBJ2-5, with no clear D. The CDR3 length is 15 residues. The germline gives CDR1 SGHVS, CDR2 FNYEAQ. The ends were cut back, 8 bases at V and 5 bases at J, with 21 bases in the middle. The CDR3 DNA reads TGTGCCAGCCAACTGAAGTTCGGATTCGGGGAGACCCAGTACTTC. This gives the protein CASQLKFGFGETQYF.

The gene calls are TRBV7-6 and TRBJ2-1; 8 nucleotides align to TRBD2. The CDR3 sequence is 18 residues long. Looked up from germline, CDR1 is SGHVS and CDR2 is FNYEAQ. The J segment lost 8 bases and the V segment lost 5 bases, leaving 20 bases of the junction unmatched. CDR3: CASSPARRSSGRVDEQFF. In DNA form, the CDR3 reads TGTGCCAGCAGCCCCGCCAGGCGGTCTAGCGGGCGGGTGGATGAGCAGTTCTTC.

The chain joins TRBV6-5 to TRBJ1-2, with TRBD1 as a possible D gene (5 bases). The CDR3 is 13 residues long. Germline V lookup: CDR1 MNHEY, CDR2 SVGAGI. Between the trimmed V and J ends, which lost 5 bases and 1 base, there was a span of 8 bases. The CDR3 here is CASSKTVNYGYTF. Here the CDR3 DNA reads TGTGCCAGCAGTAAGACAGTTAACTATGGCTACACCTTC.

This chain connects TRBV9 to TRBJ1-2, with TRBD1 matching 7 bases. This CDR3 is built from 14 residues. Germline CDR1 reads SGDLS; CDR2 reads YYNGEE. Germline trimming cut 3 bases from V and 8 bases from J; bases unmatched to any gene: 10. CDR3 sequence: CASSAQTGQEGYTF. The CDR3 bases are TGTGCCAGCAGCGCCCAGACAGGGCAGGAGGGCTACACCTTC.

V gene TRBV9 combines with J gene TRBJ1-1; unclear D gene. V was pared by 7 bases and J by 0 bases, with 22 bases between. The CDR3 totals 17 residues. Per germline, CDR1 SGDLS and CDR2 YYNGEE. The DNA for the CDR3 is TGTGCCAGCTCCCACAGCACCCGCTTGCCCATGAACACTGAAGCTTTCTTT. It translates to CASSHSTRLPMNTEAFF.

The genes are TRBV7-9 and TRBJ1-6; no clear D. The CDR3 runs 14 residues. In germline, CDR1 is SEHNR, CDR2 FQNEAQ (reference sequence). Trimming stripped 3 bases from V and 10 bases from J, with 13 bases between. The CDR3: CASSLDGVRSPLHF. CDR3 in DNA: TGTGCCAGCAGCTTGGACGGAGTGCGATCACCCCTCCACTTT.

V usage is TRBV9 and J usage is TRBJ2-3; D gene ambiguous. Germline V gene sequence: CDR1 SGDLS, CDR2 YYNGEE. V was clipped by 0 bases and J by 0 bases, with 11 bases between them. There are 16 residues in the CDR3. This CDR3 is CASSVEGGHSTDTQYF. Written as DNA, the CDR3 is TGTGCCAGCAGCGTAGAAGGTGGTCATAGCACAGATACGCAGTATTTT.

This chain connects TRBV30 to TRBJ1-2, with 8 bases matching TRBD1. Looked up from germline, CDR1 is GTSNPN and CDR2 is SVGIG (reference sequence). This CDR3 spans 13 amino acids. The V and J ends lost 2 bases and 4 bases, in that order; junction bases with no gene match: 3. The CDR3 is CAWSIQGVYGYTF. The CDR3 bases are TGTGCCTGGAGTATACAGGGGGTCTATGGCTACACCTTC.

The V and J genes are TRBV27 and TRBJ2-1; 9 bases align to TRBD1. The CDR3 has 15 amino acids. J was trimmed by 6 bases and V by 3 bases; bases with no gene match: 6. Germline V lookup: CDR1 MNHEY, CDR2 SMNVEV (reference sequence). The CDR3 nucleotides read TGTGCCAGCAGTTTCGCTAGGACAGGGGCCAATGAGCAGTTCTTC. Translating it yields CASSFARTGANEQFF.

V is TRBV6-5 and J is TRBJ2-1; 15 bases fit TRBD2. Germline loops: CDR1 MNHEY, CDR2 SVGAGI. The CDR3 is 16 amino acids. J lost 5 bases, V lost 4 bases, and 3 bases had no gene match. This CDR3 reads CASSLGTSGGNNEQFF. CDR3 coding DNA: TGTGCCAGCAGTTTAGGGACTAGCGGGGGGAACAATGAGCAGTTCTTC.

The chain couples TRBV7-2 to TRBJ2-2; 8 bases agree with TRBD2. After removal of 3 bases from V and 2 bases from J, the junction contained 2 bases not matched to a gene. Germline lookup yields CDR1 SGHTA and CDR2 FQGNSA. This CDR3 spans 15 amino acids. The CDR3 DNA reads as TGTGCCAGCAGCTTTAGCGGGGTTAACACCGGGGAGCTGTTTTTT. Its protein product is CASSFSGVNTGELFF.

The chain links TRBV18 to TRBJ2-7; TRBD2 agrees at 16 bases. In germline, CDR1 is KGHSH, CDR2 LQKENI. This CDR3 has 17 amino acids. The J segment lost 5 bases and the V segment lost 3 bases, leaving 7 bases of the junction unmatched. Written as DNA, the CDR3 is TGTGCCAGCTCACCCGGGACTAGCGGGGGGGCCTTCCACGAGCAGTACTTC. Translating gives CASSPGTSGGAFHEQYF.

This rearrangement joins TRBV5-1 to TRBJ2-1; 9 bases map to TRBD1. Trimming at V came to 0 bases and at J to 1 base, leaving 2 bases not matched to a gene. The CDR3 runs to 16 residues. The germline CDR1 and CDR2 sequences are SGHRS and YFSETQ. This CDR3 reads CASSLAGTGSYNEQFF. The CDR3 DNA sequence: TGCGCCAGCAGCTTGGCGGGGACAGGGTCCTACAATGAGCAGTTCTTC.

V gene TRBV2 combines with J gene TRBJ2-7; tentative D call: TRBD1 (6 bases). The CDR3 is 11 amino acids. V was pared by 10 bases and J by 3 bases, with 10 bases between. CDR1 is SNHLY, CDR2 FYNNEI, per germline. CDR3 DNA sequence: TGTGCCATAAACAGGGACTACGAGCAGTACTTC. Translated, it gives CAINRDYEQYF.

The chain recombines TRBV5-6 with TRBJ1-6; D is undetermined. The V gene lost 2 bases and the J gene lost 3 bases, with 6 bases spanning the gap. Germline V CDR1 and CDR2: SGHDT, YYEEEE. This CDR3 spans 14 amino acids. CDR3 in DNA: TGTGCCAGCAGCTTTAAAGGCTATAATTCACCCCTCCACTTT. Translating it yields CASSFKGYNSPLHF.

This clone has a handful of counts. The chain has TRBV7-3 and TRBJ2-7, with unresolved D. With 4 bases removed from V and 0 bases from J, the gap between germline ends came to 4 bases. This CDR3 has 12 amino acids. Looked up from germline, CDR1 is SGHTA and CDR2 is FQGTGA. The DNA for the CDR3 is TGTGCCAGCAGCTCCAACTCCTACGAGCAGTACTTC. Residues: CASSSNSYEQYF.

This clone was counted a few times. The chain has TRBV9 and TRBJ2-3; D is ambiguous. The V end was cut by 0 bases, the J end by 4 bases, with 18 bases between. The CDR3 is made up of 17 amino acids. Germline V CDR1 and CDR2: SGDLS, YYNGEE. This CDR3 reads CASSVGLVWNSPDTQYF. The CDR3 DNA sequence: TGTGCCAGCAGCGTAGGCCTCGTTTGGAATAGCCCAGATACGCAGTATTTT.

Details on this clone: Other DNA sequences from this sample encode an identical CDR3 as well. The chain is built from TRBV14 and TRBJ1-6, with D possibly being TRBD1 (6 bases). Trimming shortened V by 1 base and J by 11 bases, and 12 bases separated the two germline ends. The V gene's germline CDR1 is SGHDN and CDR2 FVKESK. CDR3 length: 14 amino acids. The CDR3 sequence: CASSQVQGRAPLHF. DNA of the CDR3: TGTGCCAGCAGCCAAGTTCAGGGGCGGGCACCCCTCCACTTT.

This clone was picked up one time. The gene calls are TRBV6-6 and TRBJ1-2; 11 nucleotides agree with TRBD1. The CDR3 covers 16 residues. Germline loops: CDR1 MNHNY, CDR2 SVGAGI (reference sequence). J was trimmed by 8 bases and V by 9 bases; bases with no gene match: 17. The CDR3 nucleotides read TGTGCCAGTATTTCTCCCGGGACAGGGGGTAGGGGCGGCTACACCTTC. Translating gives CASISPGTGGRGGYTF.

The chain combines TRBV2 with TRBJ2-2, with no clear D. CDR3 length equals 11 residues. The V end was cut by 11 bases, the J end by 4 bases, with 8 bases between. Germline CDR1 is SNHLY and CDR2 is FYNNEI. CDR3 DNA: TGTGCCGTAGTTAGCACCGGGGAGCTGTTTTTT. As protein: CAVVSTGELFF.

The chain employs TRBV28 and TRBJ2-6, with 7 positions matching TRBD2. Germline V gives CDR1 MDHEN, CDR2 SYDVKM. The CDR3 contains 17 residues. The trim removed 1 base at V and 2 bases at J, leaving 5 bases unmatched. In DNA, the CDR3 is TGTGCCAGCAGTTTATCCCGTGGGGGGGCTGGGGCCAACGTCCTGACTTTC. The encoded protein is CASSLSRGGAGANVLTF.